The 22 T cell receptor beta chains given below trace back to one sample, sequenced in a study of blood T cell repertoires in COVID-19. Clones were sequenced by immunoSEQ multiplex PCR, and TCRdb holds only the in-frame ones, with some missing. The sample records around 190,000 clones, roughly 88% being singletons. The source material was peripheral blood. The receptors come from a man between 45 and 60 years old with COVID-19, enrolled during active disease.

The chain combines TRBV7-3 with TRBJ1-6; D is possibly TRBD1 (6 bases). Germline V gene data show CDR1 as SGHTA and CDR2 as FQGTGA. This CDR3 region has 14 residues. V lost 5 bases and J lost 5, with 10 bases in between. CDR3: CASSLGQNNSPLHF. For the CDR3, the DNA is TGTGCCAGCAGCCTAGGACAGAATAATTCACCCCTCCACTTT.

The chain combines TRBV19 with TRBJ1-5, with 10 bases aligning to TRBD1. This CDR3 comprises 18 residues. The trim removed 1 base at V and 2 bases at J, leaving 8 bases unmatched. Germline V gene sequence: CDR1 LNHDA, CDR2 SQIVND (reference sequence). The CDR3 spells CASSIGAGTGEGNQPQHF. CDR3 nucleotides: TGTGCCAGTAGTATAGGAGCGGGGACAGGGGAAGGCAATCAGCCCCAGCATTTT.

The chain links TRBV7-6 to TRBJ2-7, with D perhaps TRBD2 (5 bases). V shed 1 base and J shed 2 bases, with 18 bases lying between them. Germline V gives CDR1 SGHVS, CDR2 FNYEAQ. The CDR3 totals 17 residues. In DNA, the CDR3 is TGTGCCAGCAGCTTAGGATCGGGGAGCGGAACCACCTACGAGCAGTACTTC. Protein product: CASSLGSGSGTTYEQYF. The full variable domain, in which reference TRBV7-6 and TRBJ2-7 provide the parts outside the CDR3, is GAGVSQSPRYKVTKRGQDVALRCDPISGHVSLYWYRQALGQGPEFLTYFNYEAQQDKSGLPNDRFSAERPEGSISTLTIQRTEQRDSAMYRCASSLGSGSGTTYEQYFGPGTRLTVT.

The chain is built from TRBV5-1 and TRBJ2-1; 11 nucleotides line up with TRBD2. Germline CDR1 reads SGHRS; CDR2 reads YFSETQ. The CDR3 contains 16 residues. Losses at the gene ends were 2 bases for V and 9 bases for J; bases not matched to a gene: 10. In DNA, the CDR3 is TGCGCCAGCAGCTTAATTAGCGGGGGGGCGCAAGGTGAGCAGTTCTTC. This translates into CASSLISGGAQGEQFF.

The V and J genes are TRBV27 and TRBJ2-7; TRBD1 agrees at 8 bases. The CDR3 totals 13 residues. The ends lost 0 bases at V and 8 bases at J; junction bases unmatched: 3. Germline V lookup: CDR1 MNHEY, CDR2 SMNVEV (reference sequence). Written as DNA, the CDR3 is TGTGCCAGCAGTTTATCGACAGGGGCTAAGCAGTACTTC. This encodes CASSLSTGAKQYF.

This chain joins TRBV4-3 and TRBJ2-1; TRBD2 is a possible D gene (5 bases). The germline gives CDR1 LGHNA, CDR2 YSLEER. Trimming stripped 3 bases from V and 7 bases from J, with 7 bases between. The CDR3 runs 12 residues. The CDR3 reads CASSQGVNEQFF. The CDR3 bases are TGCGCCAGCAGCCAGGGAGTAAATGAGCAGTTCTTC.

The rearrangement links TRBV11-2 to TRBJ1-3, with D tentatively TRBD1 (5 bases). The V gene lost 5 bases and the J gene lost 0 bases, with 17 bases spanning the gap. The CDR3 consists of 17 residues. In germline, CDR1 is SGHAT, CDR2 FQNNGV. CDR3 region: CASSTDSKIDSGNTIYF. The CDR3 DNA is TGTGCCAGCAGCACCGACAGCAAAATCGACTCTGGAAACACCATATATTTT.

V gene TRBV29-1 combines with J gene TRBJ2-7; weak D call: TRBD2 (5 bases). Trimming stripped 7 bases from V and 2 bases from J, with 15 bases between. The CDR3 is 13 amino acids. Germline V gives CDR1 SQVTM, CDR2 ANQGSEA. The CDR3 DNA is TGCAGCGCCAACGGGATTCGAGCCTACGAGCAGTACTTC. Translation gives CSANGIRAYEQYF.

This sequence joins TRBV21-1 and TRBJ1-1. TRBV21-1 is classified as a pseudogene. This CDR3 is 15 amino acids long. The CDR3 sequence is CASSKAIGVDTEAFF. CDR3 nucleotides: TGTGCCAGCAGCAAAGCAATCGGGGTGGACACTGAAGCTTTCTTT.

This clone was picked up one time. This chain connects TRBV18 to TRBJ1-2; 8 nucleotides line up with TRBD1. Germline V gene sequence: CDR1 KGHSH, CDR2 LQKENI. CDR3 length equals 13 residues. Germline trimming cut 5 bases from V and 6 bases from J; bases unmatched to any gene: 5. The CDR3 DNA sequence: TGTGCCAGCTCAACGGGACAGGCTAATGGCTACACCTTC. Protein product: CASSTGQANGYTF.

In this sample, this clone turned up once. The rearrangement links TRBV3-1 (or the pseudogene TRBV3-2) to TRBJ2-3, with 12 bases fitting TRBD2. Trimming removed 0 bases from V and 3 bases from J; junction bases left unmatched: 13. This CDR3 has 20 amino acids. Germline V gives CDR1 LGHDT, CDR2 YNNKEL (reference sequence). CDR3 sequence: CASSQDRKTSGRLSTDTQYF. DNA of the CDR3: TGTGCCAGCAGCCAAGATAGGAAGACTAGCGGGAGACTTAGTACAGATACGCAGTATTTT.

This clone was counted a single time. The chain recombines TRBV6-2 or TRBV6-3 with TRBJ2-5; the D gene is possibly TRBD1 (8 bases). V gave up 2 bases and J gave up 4 bases, with 20 bases separating them. The CDR3 is 17 amino acids. The germline V gene has CDR1 MNHEY and CDR2 SVGEGT. CDR3 nucleotides: TGTGCCAGCAGTTACCTACCCCGGACAGGGAGGGGAGAGACCCAGTACTTC. This sequence encodes CASSYLPRTGRGETQYF.

This clone came up once. CDR3: CASSWLRRGVGLDTEAFF. CDR3 in DNA: TGTGCCAGCAGTTGGCTGAGACGGGGTGTAGGGTTAGACACTGAAGCTTTCTTT. The V call is TRBV27, the J call TRBJ1-1; D gene ambiguous. CDR3 length equals 18 residues. The V gene lost 4 bases and the J gene lost 3 bases, with 24 bases spanning the gap. Looked up from germline, CDR1 is MNHEY and CDR2 is SMNVEV (reference sequence).

J is TRBJ2-5 and V is TRBV6-5; D might be TRBD1 (6 bases). CDR1 is MNHEY, CDR2 SVGAGI, per germline. V was trimmed by 6 bases and J by 5 bases, leaving 16 bases between them. This CDR3 has 14 amino acids. CDR3 residues: CASSRGRDRETQYF. CDR3 nucleotide sequence: TGTGCCAGCAGCAGGGGACGGGACCGGGAGACCCAGTACTTC.

J is TRBJ1-1 and V is TRBV7-2, with a tentative D call TRBD1 (5 bases). Trimming removed 1 base from V and 7 bases from J, with 13 bases in between. Germline V gene lookup returns CDR1 SGHTA and CDR2 FQGNSA. The CDR3 is 14 residues long. CDR3 nucleotides: TGTGCCAGCAGCTTAGTCGAGGGGAGGAATGAAGCTTTCTTT. This codes for CASSLVEGRNEAFF. The entire variable domain, with the rest obtained from reference TRBV7-2 and TRBJ1-1, is as follows: GAGVSQSPSNKVTEKGKDVELRCDPISGHTALYWYRQSLGQGLEFLIYFQGNSAPDKSGLPSDRFSAERTGGSVSTLTIQRTQQEDSAVYLCASSLVEGRNEAFFGQGTRLTVV.

This clone appeared once. The chain has TRBV6-1 and TRBJ2-2; tentatively, D is TRBD1 (6 bases). The CDR3 runs to 15 residues. Germline V gene lookup returns CDR1 MNHNS and CDR2 SASEGT. V was pared by 2 bases and J by 2 bases, with 9 bases between. This CDR3 reads CASSESGQNTGELFF. CDR3 coding DNA: TGTGCCAGCAGTGAATCGGGACAAAACACCGGGGAGCTGTTTTTT.

This clone has just one count. This chain connects TRBV12-3 or TRBV12-4 to TRBJ1-2; tentatively, D is TRBD1 (5 bases). Between the trimmed V and J ends, which lost 6 bases and 8 bases, there was a span of 16 bases. This CDR3 spans 13 amino acids. As DNA, the CDR3 is TGTGCCAGCAGCCTAAGAGACAGTATCGGCTACACCTTC. Translating it yields CASSLRDSIGYTF.

CDR3 DNA: TGTGCCAGCAGGGGAGAACAGGGGGCGAACACCGGGGAGCTGTTTTTT. Translated: CASRGEQGANTGELFF. The chain couples TRBV11-2 to TRBJ2-2; 8 bases are shared with TRBD1. In germline, CDR1 is SGHAT, CDR2 FQNNGV. The length of the CDR3 is 16 residues. The ends lost 6 bases at V and 0 bases at J; junction bases unmatched: 6. Looking up the rest from reference TRBV11-2 and TRBJ2-2 gives the full variable domain: EAGVAQSPRYKIIEKRQSVAFWCNPISGHATLYWYQQILGQGPKLLIQFQNNGVVDDSQLPKDRFSAERLKGVDSTLKIQPAKLEDSAVYLCASRGEQGANTGELFFGEGSRLTVL.

V and J are TRBV5-1 and TRBJ2-3; 12 bases map to TRBD2. With 4 bases clipped from V and 2 bases from J, the junction kept 8 bases outside the gene matches. The CDR3 spans 17 residues. CDR1 SGHRS and CDR2 YFSETQ come from the germline V gene. CDR3 nucleotide sequence: TGCGCCAGCAGCCTTCATCTAGCGGGGGGGGTCACAGATACGCAGTATTTT. Its translation: CASSLHLAGGVTDTQYF.

The J gene is TRBJ2-7, the V gene TRBV25-1; 8 bases map to TRBD2. V lost 5 bases and J lost 4; bases outside the gene matches: 7. This CDR3 is 14 amino acids long. CDR1 is MGHDK, CDR2 SYGVNS, per germline. The CDR3 DNA reads as TGTGCCAGCAGTAGAAGCGGGAGATTTTACGAGCAGTACTTC. Translated: CASSRSGRFYEQYF.

The chain employs TRBV18 and TRBJ2-2; D uncertain. Germline CDR1 and CDR2: KGHSH and LQKENI. The V gene lost 3 bases and the J gene lost 4 bases, with 18 bases spanning the gap. The CDR3 runs 17 residues. The CDR3 DNA reads TGTGCCAGCTCACCCTTTGAAGGAAGACATAGCACCGGGGAGCTGTTTTTT. Protein product: CASSPFEGRHSTGELFF.

This sequence joins TRBV15 and TRBJ2-7, with 9 positions matching TRBD2. The length of the CDR3 is 17 residues. With V trimmed by 0 bases and J by 7 bases, 13 bases remained unmatched. CDR1 and CDR2 from the germline V gene are LNHNV and YYDKDF (reference sequence). CDR3 sequence reads: CATSRDTVTSGAWEQYF. CDR3 DNA sequence: TGTGCCACCAGCAGAGACACCGTGACTAGCGGAGCGTGGGAGCAGTACTTC.